The T cell receptor beta chain described here comes from a study of cytomegalovirus exposure and HLA in healthy donors (dated by TCRdb to the late 2010s). About the full investigation: The approximately 710 repertoires of the first cohort and the 110 or so validation repertoires were produced on the same platform, according to a later analysis. The study aimed to test whether cataloging public T cell receptors could reveal signatures of past pathogen exposure. The study combined high-throughput TCR immunosequencing, statistical association of individual TCRs with disease status, and machine learning to predict cytomegalovirus infection status. Along with the roughly 670-subject first cohort, a separate validation cohort of over 90 different subjects was used. Overall results and qualifications from the work: Subsequent analysis determined that TCRs grouped into clusters in the first cohort also showed a tendency toward co-occurrence across the 90 to 150 validation repertoires, and 94% of cluster scores exceeded 0. A later analysis lacked HLA typing for the validation cohort, so it scored co-occurrence in that cohort across all 130 or so repertoires. According to the authors, the approach could potentially be generalized to other disease states and immunological phenotypes. The study listed approximately 160 TCR beta chains as associated with cytomegalovirus. Most TCR sequences were seen in very few donors, while some public TCRs were found in many individuals. In both the original and validation cohorts, the classifier was reported to diagnose cytomegalovirus status with high specificity and sensitivity. Three of the identified cytomegalovirus-associated TCR beta chains were confirmed in vitro to be specific for cytomegalovirus antigens.

Donors formed part of the validation cohort, which comprised 120 subjects and was distinct from the first cohort of under 750 subjects. Only one count was recorded for this clone. Its antigen target is currently unknown. Base quality data are lacking; no much larger clone is found one base away. The library was produced with the immunoSEQ multiplex PCR assay. As for how the authors treated the data: A statistical classification framework was built to diagnose cytomegalovirus status from the catalog of TCR beta chain sequences. Here the immuneACCESS table is served through TCRdb, limited to in-frame sequences with V and J called. Missing clones are a known gap in these copies; in checked studies unresolved V genes cover under half, and the rest lacks a known reason. D and trimming come from the DNA, and the V and J calls and clone size come from that table. In this sample the table shows about 240,000 clones, roughly 86% of which occur a single time. The top ten hold about 1.2% of the sample.

The specimen sequenced was PBMCs. The sequence was collected from a woman in her twenties or thirties in good health and CMV-seropositive.

This receptor carries the CDR3 CASSASGIVYEQYF. The bases read TGTGCCAGCAGTGCTAGCGGGATCGTCTACGAGCAGTACTTC. This receptor chain uses TRBV28 and TRBJ2-7; 9 nucleotides in the junction match TRBD2. From the cysteine through the phenylalanine, the CDR3 covers 14 amino acids. The sequence is cut down to CDR3 DNA, 42 bases in frame from base 1. Here V drops 5 bases and J drops 3 bases, and the junction holds 5 bases not matched to any gene. In the germline V gene, CDR1 corresponds to MDHEN and CDR2 to SYDVKM.